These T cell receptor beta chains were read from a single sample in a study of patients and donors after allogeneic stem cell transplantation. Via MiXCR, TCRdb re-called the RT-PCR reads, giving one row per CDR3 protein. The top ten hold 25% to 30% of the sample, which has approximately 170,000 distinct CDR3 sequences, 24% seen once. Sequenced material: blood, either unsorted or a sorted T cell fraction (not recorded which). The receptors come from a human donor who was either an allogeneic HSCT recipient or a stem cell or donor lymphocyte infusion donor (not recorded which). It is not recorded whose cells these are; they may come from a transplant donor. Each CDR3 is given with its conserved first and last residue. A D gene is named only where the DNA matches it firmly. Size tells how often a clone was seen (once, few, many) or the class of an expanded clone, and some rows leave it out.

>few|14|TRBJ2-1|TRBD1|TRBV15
CATSRDRGYNEQFF
TGTGCCACCAGCAGGGACAGGGGATACAATGAGCAGTTCTTC
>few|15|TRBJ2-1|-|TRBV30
CAWSVIGNRYNEQFF
TGTGCCTGGAGTGTTATCGGGAATAGGTACAATGAGCAGTTCTTC
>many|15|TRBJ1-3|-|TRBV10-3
CAISEQELSGNTIYF
TGTGCCATCAGTGAGCAGGAGCTCTCTGGAAACACCATATATTTT
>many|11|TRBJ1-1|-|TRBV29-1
CSVSVSTEAFF
TGCAGCGTCAGCGTATCCACTGAAGCTTTCTTT
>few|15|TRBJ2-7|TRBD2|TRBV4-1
CASSQELAASYEQYF
TGCGCCAGCAGCCAAGAACTAGCGGCTTCCTACGAGCAGTACTTC
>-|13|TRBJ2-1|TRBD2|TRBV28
CASSPAGAYEQFF
TGTGCCAGCAGCCCAGCGGGAGCTTATGAGCAGTTCTTC
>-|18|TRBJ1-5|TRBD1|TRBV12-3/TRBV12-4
CASSNGTADPYSNQPQHF
TGTGCCAGCAGCAACGGGACAGCCGACCCTTATAGCAATCAGCCCCAGCATTTT
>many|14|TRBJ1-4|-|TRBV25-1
CASSEYATFEKLFF
TGTGCCAGCAGTGAATACGCCACCTTTGAAAAACTGTTTTTT
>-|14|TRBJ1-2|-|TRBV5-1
CASSDRQFNYGYTF
TGCGCCAGCAGCGACAGGCAGTTTAACTATGGCTACACCTTC
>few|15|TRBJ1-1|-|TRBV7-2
CASSLVVPLAGEAFF
TGTGCCAGCAGCTTAGTAGTCCCGTTGGCCGGTGAAGCTTTCTTT
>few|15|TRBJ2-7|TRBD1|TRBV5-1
CASSLGHRGNYEQYF
TGCGCCAGCAGCTTGGGACACAGGGGGAACTACGAGCAGTACTTC
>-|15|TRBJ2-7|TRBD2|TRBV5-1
CASSLAPSGRYEQYF
TGCGCCAGCAGCTTGGCCCCTAGCGGGAGGTACGAGCAGTACTTC
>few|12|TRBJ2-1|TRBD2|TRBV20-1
CSAREGLEVEFF
TGCAGTGCTAGAGAGGGACTAGAAGTGGAGTTCTTC
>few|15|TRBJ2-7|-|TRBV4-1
CASSQEVRSPYEQYF
TGCGCCAGCAGCCAAGAAGTCAGGTCCCCCTACGAGCAGTACTTC
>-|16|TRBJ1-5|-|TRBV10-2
CASSEFANWGNQPQHF
TGCGCCAGCAGTGAGTTTGCTAACTGGGGCAATCAGCCCCAGCATTTT
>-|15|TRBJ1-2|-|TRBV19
CASTRATNLNYGYTF
TGTGCCAGTACACGAGCTACTAACTTAAACTATGGCTACACCTTC
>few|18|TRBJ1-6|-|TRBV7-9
CASSLGLAGVYINSPLHF
TGTGCCAGCAGCTTAGGATTGGCAGGGGTATATATTAATTCACCCCTCCACTTT
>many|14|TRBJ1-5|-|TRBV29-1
CSVAGGLGNQPQHF
TGCAGCGTTGCTGGGGGACTGGGCAATCAGCCCCAGCATTTT
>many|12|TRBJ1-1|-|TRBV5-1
CASSWDGTEAFF
TGCGCCAGCAGCTGGGACGGCACTGAAGCTTTCTTT
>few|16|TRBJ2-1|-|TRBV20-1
CSARDRAASSYNEQFF
TGCAGTGCTAGAGATCGGGCGGCCAGCTCCTACAATGAGCAGTTCTTC
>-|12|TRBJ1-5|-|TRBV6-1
CASSSRRQPQHF
TGTGCCAGCAGTTCCAGGCGTCAGCCCCAGCATTTT
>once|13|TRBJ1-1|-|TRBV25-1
CASSEWESTEAFF
TGTGCCAGCAGTGAATGGGAAAGCACTGAAGCTTTCTTT
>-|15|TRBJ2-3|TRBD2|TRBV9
CASSVGTSLADTQYF
TGTGCCAGCAGCGTGGGGACTAGCTTAGCAGATACGCAGTATTTT
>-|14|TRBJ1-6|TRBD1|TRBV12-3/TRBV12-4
CASRPGQGFSPLHF
TGTGCCAGCAGACCGGGACAGGGGTTTTCACCCCTCCACTTT
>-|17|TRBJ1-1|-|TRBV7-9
CASSTPVLGVVNTEAFF
TGTGCCAGCAGCACTCCGGTATTGGGGGTGGTGAACACTGAAGCTTTCTTT
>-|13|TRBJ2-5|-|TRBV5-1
CASSLAHQETQYF
TGCGCCAGCAGCTTGGCCCACCAAGAGACCCAGTACTTC
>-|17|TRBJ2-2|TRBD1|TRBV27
CASSLGTGQANTGELFF
TGTGCCAGCAGTCTAGGGACAGGGCAAGCGAACACCGGGGAGCTGTTTTTT
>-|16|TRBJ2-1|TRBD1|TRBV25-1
CASSEGYGQDYNEQFF
TGTGCCAGCAGTGAAGGGTATGGACAGGACTACAATGAGCAGTTCTTC
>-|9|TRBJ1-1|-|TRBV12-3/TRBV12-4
CASSPRAFF
TGTGCCAGCAGCCCCAGAGCTTTCTTT
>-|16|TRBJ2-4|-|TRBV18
CASSPFQGTSVDIQYF
TGTGCCAGCTCACCGTTTCAGGGGACGTCGGTGGACATTCAGTACTTC
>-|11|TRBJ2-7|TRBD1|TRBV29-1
CSVRDRYEQYF
TGCAGCGTTCGGGACAGGTACGAGCAGTACTTC
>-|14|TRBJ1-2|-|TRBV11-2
CASSLDLGPAGYTF
TGTGCCAGCAGCTTAGATCTAGGGCCTGCAGGCTACACCTTC
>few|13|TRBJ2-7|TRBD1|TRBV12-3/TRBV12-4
CASSPGQPVGQYF
TGTGCCAGCAGCCCGGGACAGCCCGTCGGGCAGTACTTC
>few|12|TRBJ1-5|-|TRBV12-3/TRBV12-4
CASSLGRGPQHF
TGTGCCAGCAGTTTAGGCCGCGGGCCCCAGCATTTT
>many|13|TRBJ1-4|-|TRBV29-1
CSVEWVRGEKLFF
TGCAGCGTTGAGTGGGTCAGGGGTGAAAAACTGTTTTTT
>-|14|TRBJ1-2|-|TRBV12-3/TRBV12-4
CASSLVTGMYGYTF
TGTGCCAGCAGTTTAGTTACAGGGATGTATGGCTACACCTTC
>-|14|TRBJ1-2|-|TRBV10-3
CATARNGGQDGYTF
TGTGCCACCGCCCGAAATGGCGGACAAGATGGCTACACCTTC
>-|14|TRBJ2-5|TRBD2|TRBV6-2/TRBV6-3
CASTQIAGAETQYF
TGTGCCAGCACTCAGATAGCGGGAGCAGAGACCCAGTACTTC
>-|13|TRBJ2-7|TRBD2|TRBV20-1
CSAGTSGGGEQYF
TGCAGTGCTGGAACTAGCGGTGGGGGCGAGCAGTACTTC
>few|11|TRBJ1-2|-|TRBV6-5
CASRAPYGYTF
TGTGCCAGCAGGGCCCCCTATGGCTACACCTTC
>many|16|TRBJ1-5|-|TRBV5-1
CASSLVGGMWNQPQHF
TGCGCCAGCAGCTTGGTGGGAGGTATGTGGAATCAGCCCCAGCATTTT
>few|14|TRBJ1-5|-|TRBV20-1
CSARAQGRGEPQHF
TGCAGTGCTAGAGCCCAGGGAAGGGGTGAGCCCCAGCATTTT
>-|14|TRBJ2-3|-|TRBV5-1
CASSLGSLGDTQYF
TGCGCCAGCAGCTTGGGTTCTTTGGGAGATACGCAGTATTTT
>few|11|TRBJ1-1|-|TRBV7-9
CASSLAREAFF
TGTGCCAGCAGCTTAGCCAGGGAAGCTTTCTTT
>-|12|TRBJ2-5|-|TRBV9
CASSTSLETQYF
TGTGCCAGCAGCACCAGTTTGGAGACCCAGTACTTC
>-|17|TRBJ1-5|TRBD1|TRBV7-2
CASSLGPLTGRGQPQHF
TGTGCCAGCAGCTTAGGACCGTTGACAGGGCGAGGTCAGCCCCAGCATTTT
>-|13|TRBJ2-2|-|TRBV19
CASTDLLLGELFF
TGTGCCAGTACCGACCTTCTACTTGGGGAGCTGTTTTTT
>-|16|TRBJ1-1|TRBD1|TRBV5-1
CASSLNRGPIGTEAFF
TGCGCCAGCAGCTTGAACAGGGGACCCATTGGGACTGAAGCTTTCTTT
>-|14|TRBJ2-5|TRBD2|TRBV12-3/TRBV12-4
CASSLLAGQETQYF
TGTGCCAGCAGTTTACTAGCGGGGCAAGAGACCCAGTACTTC
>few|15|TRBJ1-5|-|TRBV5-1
CASSLGWDRGQPQHF
TGCGCCAGCAGCTTGGGATGGGATAGGGGTCAGCCCCAGCATTTT